These T cell receptor beta chains were read from a single sample in a study of blood T cell repertoires in COVID-19. This table comes from immunoSEQ multiplex PCR, and its TCRdb copy is limited to in-frame clones, with some not included. The sample has fewer than 150,000 clones, approximately 80% seen once. Sequencing input: peripheral blood. Every receptor here comes from a human donor in a cohort sampled during active COVID-19. CDR3s include the opening cysteine and the closing phenylalanine or tryptophan. Each record gives: D gene, J gene, V gene, clone size, CDR3 length, CDR3 DNA, CDR3 protein. The D gene is left open where the match is weak. Clone sizes are given selectively: once, few, many, or a class where the clone is expanded.

>.|TRBJ2-1|TRBV7-6|.|15
TGTGCCAGCAGCGGTATGGCGGGGGCTTACAATGAGCAGTTCTTC
CASSGMAGAYNEQFF
>.|TRBJ2-7|TRBV2|.|15
TGTGCCACCTCGCTAACCCGGGTTTCGGAAGCCGAGCAGTACTTC
CATSLTRVSEAEQYF
>.|TRBJ2-5|TRBV15|.|15
TGTGCCACCAGCAGTGGGGGGGCAGCGCGTCGGACCCAGTACTTC
CATSSGGAARRTQYF
>TRBD1|TRBJ2-1|TRBV3-1/TRBV3-2|once|14
TGTGCCAGCACCGGACAGGGGGCCTACAATGAGCAGTTCTTC
CASTGQGAYNEQFF
>TRBD1|TRBJ2-7|TRBV18|.|17
TGTGCCAGCTCACTAAATTACCGGGACAGGGGCTCCTACGAGCAGTACTTC
CASSLNYRDRGSYEQYF
>TRBD1|TRBJ2-3|TRBV7-2|.|15
TGTGCCAGCAGCTTTCTTGACAGGGGGCGAGATACGCAGTATTTT
CASSFLDRGRDTQYF
>.|TRBJ1-2|TRBV27|few|12
TGTGCCAGCAGTCCTCAGGGCTATGGCTACACCTTC
CASSPQGYGYTF
>.|TRBJ1-6|TRBV19|.|14
TGTGCCAGTAGTATCAGAGGGTATAATTCACCCCTCCACTTT
CASSIRGYNSPLHF
>TRBD2|TRBJ2-3|TRBV3-1/TRBV3-2|.|20
TGTGCCAGCAGCAAGGGCGCGACCCGGACTAGCTCAACTAGCACAGATACGCAGTATTTT
CASSKGATRTSSTSTDTQYF
>TRBD2|TRBJ2-5|TRBV7-2|.|15
TGTGCCAGCAGCTTAAACCGGCGGGGGATGGAGACCCAGTACTTC
CASSLNRRGMETQYF
>.|TRBJ2-7|TRBV2|.|14
TGTGCCAGCAGTGAAACGACAGTCTCCTACGAGCAGTACTTC
CASSETTVSYEQYF
>.|TRBJ2-7|TRBV27|once|15
TGTGCCAGCAGTTTACGGCAGGGGGGCGCCTACGAGCAGTACTTC
CASSLRQGGAYEQYF
>.|TRBJ1-1|TRBV7-3|.|13
TGTGCCAGCAGCATCACGACAGTTACTGAAGCTTTCTTT
CASSITTVTEAFF
>TRBD2|TRBJ2-3|TRBV24-1|.|15
TGTGCCACCAGAACTAGCGGGGCGAGCACAGATACGCAGTATTTT
CATRTSGASTDTQYF
>.|TRBJ1-1|TRBV30|.|13
TGTGCCTGGAGTTTCGGGATTGGGACTGAAGCTTTCTTT
CAWSFGIGTEAFF
>TRBD1|TRBJ1-4|TRBV6-5|once|14
TGTGCCAGCAGTTCCCGACAGGGGGGGGAAAAACTGTTTTTT
CASSSRQGGEKLFF
>TRBD1|TRBJ1-6|TRBV12-3/TRBV12-4|.|13
TGTGCCAGCAGCCGGGACAGTAATTCACCCCTCCACTTT
CASSRDSNSPLHF
>.|TRBJ2-5|TRBV5-8|.|14
TGTGCCAGCAGCCGGACCACAGGGTGGGCCACCCAGTACTTC
CASSRTTGWATQYF
>.|TRBJ1-2|TRBV5-1|.|15
TGCGCCAGCAGCTCTGAATTCCGGTCTAACTATGGCTACACCTTC
CASSSEFRSNYGYTF
>.|TRBJ1-3|TRBV7-2|.|15
TGTGCCAGCAGCAGAGGGACTAACTCTGGAAACACCATATATTTT
CASSRGTNSGNTIYF
>.|TRBJ2-3|TRBV28|.|13
TGTGCCAGCAGTTTACTAGCGCCAGATACGCAGTATTTT
CASSLLAPDTQYF
>.|TRBJ2-7|TRBV7-2|.|13
TGTGCCAGCAGCTCCGATACGGCCTACGAGCAGTACTTC
CASSSDTAYEQYF
>.|TRBJ1-2|TRBV5-6|.|14
TGTGCCAGCCACGGGCGGGCGGCGTATTTGAGCTACACCTTC
CASHGRAAYLSYTF
>.|TRBJ2-1|TRBV4-3|.|14
TGCGCCAGCAGCAGCACCCTATTAAACAATGAGCAGTTCTTC
CASSSTLLNNEQFF
>.|TRBJ1-2|TRBV5-5|.|13
TGTGCCAGCAGCTTTGAGGGGGACTATGGCTACACCTTC
CASSFEGDYGYTF
>.|TRBJ2-2|TRBV9|.|15
TGTGCCAGCAGCGTGACGCGGACTAACACCGGGGAGCTGTTTTTT
CASSVTRTNTGELFF
>.|TRBJ1-1|TRBV29-1|few|15
TGCAGCGTTGCAGCGGACCAGATTAAGAACACTGAAGCTTTCTTT
CSVAADQIKNTEAFF